This TCR beta chain was observed in a study of beta chain features in type 1 diabetes. Across the study: No age, gender or cell yield differences were seen between patients and healthy donors. Study-wide results and caveats: Diminished insertions and augmented deletions at VDJ junctions characterized type 1 diabetes patients. Moderate yet significant TCRB CDR3 shortening was seen in Type 1 diabetes patients in all four CD4+ subsets.

Trimming took 3 bases from V and 5 from J; bases not matched to a gene: 5. Germline V gene sequence: CDR1 SGDLS, CDR2 YYNGEE. The CDR3 sequence is 15 residues long. Expressed TCRB transcripts were sequenced because the isolated RNA had all been reverse transcribed beforehand. Naive, central memory and regulatory T cell samples produced a mean of roughly 3.8 million reads. Some clones are missing from TCRdb's copy, which holds only in-frame ones; the method was immunoSEQ multiplex PCR. The table records around 250,000 clones, approximately 14% of them present only once. Central memory, naive, regulatory and stem cell-like memory CD4+ cells were sorted by CD45RO/CCR7/CD25/CD127/CD95/CD27. Concerning this clone: What it recognizes is unknown.

The V and J genes are TRBV9 and TRBJ1-6; the match to TRBD1 covers 7 bases. The specimen was naive CD4+ T cells from blood. This clonotype originated in a man under 40 with type 1 diabetes. CDR3 DNA sequence: TGTGCCAGCAGCGCCGGGACAGCCAATAATTCACCCCTCCACTTT. This gives the protein CASSAGTANNSPLHF.